Listed below are T cell receptor beta chains from one sample, sequenced in a study of blood T cell repertoires in COVID-19. The protocol was immunoSEQ multiplex PCR, while the TCRdb copy is restricted to in-frame clones and leaves out a portion. The sample has approximately 150,000 clones, roughly 84% seen once. Source material: PBMCs or T cells enriched from blood (not recorded which). All receptors derive from a man in his 60s who had recovered from COVID-19. Each CDR3 is given with its conserved first and last residue. The D gene is left open where the match is weak. The size entry is marked missing in some rows and otherwise reads once, few, many or a size class.

d_call j_call clone_size v_call cdr3_aa cdr3_nt
TRBD2 TRBJ2-3 NA TRBV10-2 CASSEGLASTDTQYF TGCGCCAGCAGTGAGGGACTAGCGAGTACAGATACGCAGTATTTT
TRBD1 TRBJ2-5 NA TRBV18 CASTQGDGETQYF TGTGCCAGCACCCAGGGGGACGGAGAGACCCAGTACTTC
NA TRBJ1-1 NA TRBV28 CASSLPGPGFSTEAFF TGTGCCAGCAGTTTACCGGGCCCAGGGTTTAGCACTGAAGCTTTCTTT
TRBD1 TRBJ2-2 NA TRBV5-1 CASSVDRDTGELFF TGCGCCAGCAGCGTGGACAGGGACACCGGGGAGCTGTTTTTT
NA TRBJ2-6 NA TRBV12-5 CASGDSDSGANVLTF TGTGCTAGTGGTGATAGTGACTCTGGGGCCAACGTCCTGACTTTC
TRBD1 TRBJ2-7 NA TRBV24-1 CATSDLDRDEQYF TGTGCCACCAGTGATTTGGACAGGGACGAGCAGTACTTC
NA TRBJ2-1 NA TRBV11-2 CASSPGAVLDEQFF TGTGCCAGCTCTCCAGGGGCAGTTCTCGATGAGCAGTTCTTC
TRBD1 TRBJ1-2 NA TRBV2 CASRITGQGDGYTF TGTGCCAGCAGAATAACGGGACAGGGGGATGGCTACACCTTC
TRBD2 TRBJ2-3 NA TRBV7-3 CASSFGTSGPWGTDTQYF TGTGCCAGCAGCTTCGGGACTAGCGGTCCTTGGGGCACAGATACGCAGTATTTT
TRBD2 TRBJ2-3 NA TRBV4-2 CASSTPTSGGVEMDTQYF TGTGCCAGCAGCACGCCCACTAGCGGGGGGGTCGAGATGGATACGCAGTATTTT
NA TRBJ2-7 NA TRBV20-1 CSASQGSTYEQYF TGCAGTGCGAGTCAGGGGTCCACCTACGAGCAGTACTTC
TRBD1 TRBJ1-2 NA TRBV6-1 CASSESGTGVVRGYTF TGTGCCAGCAGTGAATCCGGGACAGGGGTTGTTCGTGGCTACACCTTC
TRBD2 TRBJ2-2 NA TRBV11-2 CASSFSSSGGSGELFF TGTGCCAGCAGCTTTAGCTCCAGCGGGGGATCCGGGGAGCTGTTTTTT
NA TRBJ2-7 NA TRBV29-1 CSVDDPRGPLGEQYF TGCAGCGTTGACGACCCCAGAGGCCCCCTGGGCGAGCAGTACTTC
NA TRBJ1-5 NA TRBV5-1 CASSLLGREDQPQHF TGCGCCAGCAGCTTGTTAGGGAGGGAGGACCAGCCCCAGCATTTT
NA TRBJ2-1 NA TRBV19 CASSIRASYNEQFF TGTGCCAGTAGTATCAGGGCTTCCTACAATGAGCAGTTCTTC
NA TRBJ1-1 NA TRBV29-1 CSVKGHMNTEAFF TGCAGCGTGAAAGGACATATGAACACTGAAGCTTTCTTT
TRBD1 TRBJ1-1 NA TRBV7-3 CASSFRQGSRSEAFF TGTGCCAGCAGCTTTAGACAGGGGTCAAGGTCTGAAGCTTTCTTT
TRBD2 TRBJ2-6 NA TRBV6-5 CASSRAGTGANVLTF TGTGCCAGCAGCAGAGCGGGAACAGGGGCCAACGTCCTGACTTTC
TRBD2 TRBJ2-7 NA TRBV6-9 CASSYLCSGGSSYEQYF TGTGCCAGCAGTTACCTTTGCAGCGGGGGTAGCTCCTACGAGCAGTACTTC
TRBD1 TRBJ2-3 NA TRBV2 CASSRQGSTDTQYF TGTGCCAGCAGTAGACAGGGGAGCACAGATACGCAGTATTTT
NA TRBJ2-7 NA TRBV4-1 CASSQEDRNFNEQYF TGCGCCAGCAGCCAAGAGGACAGAAACTTTAACGAGCAGTACTTC
NA TRBJ2-1 NA TRBV6-5 CASSYRRTASNEQFF TGTGCCAGCAGTTACCGGAGGACGGCGAGCAATGAGCAGTTCTTC
TRBD2 TRBJ2-3 once TRBV11-2 CACAGGVTDTQYF TGTGCATGCGCGGGGGGCGTTACGGATACGCAGTATTTT
TRBD2 TRBJ2-3 NA TRBV7-6 CASSFSGNFADTQYF TGTGCCAGCAGCTTCAGCGGGAACTTCGCAGATACGCAGTATTTT
TRBD2 TRBJ2-2 NA TRBV7-8 CAQLAGSTGELFF TGTGCCCAACTAGCGGGAAGCACCGGGGAGCTGTTTTTT
NA TRBJ1-1 many TRBV6-5 CASSYAKVNTEAFF TGTGCCAGCAGTTATGCGAAAGTCAACACTGAAGCTTTCTTT
NA TRBJ1-3 NA TRBV7-8 CASSLGRGNGNTIYF TGTGCCAGCAGCTTGGGCAGGGGTAATGGAAACACCATATATTTT
NA TRBJ2-5 NA TRBV2 CASSETGSQETQYF TGTGCCAGCAGTGAAACAGGGTCGCAAGAGACCCAGTACTTC
NA TRBJ2-7 NA TRBV21-1 CASSQLGGGRAYEQYF TGTGCCAGCAGCCAACTGGGGGGCGGGAGGGCCTACGAGCAGTACTTC
TRBD1 TRBJ1-2 NA TRBV15 CATARDRGWGYTF TGTGCCACCGCTCGGGACAGGGGTTGGGGCTACACCTTC
TRBD1 TRBJ1-2 NA TRBV5-6 CASTLYRDRASNYGYTF TGTGCCAGCACCCTCTACCGGGACAGGGCGTCTAACTATGGCTACACCTTC
NA TRBJ2-1 NA TRBV19 CASSIGANSYNEQFF TGTGCCAGTAGTATAGGGGCTAACTCCTACAATGAGCAGTTCTTC
NA TRBJ1-5 NA TRBV27 CASSPRTVANQPQHF TGTGCCAGCAGTCCGAGGACAGTCGCGAATCAGCCCCAGCATTTT
TRBD2 TRBJ2-2 NA TRBV19 CASSILRTSGSPGELFF TGTGCCAGTAGTATACTCAGGACTAGCGGGAGCCCCGGGGAGCTGTTTTTT
TRBD1 TRBJ2-7 NA TRBV2 CASDLQGAGSYEQYF TGTGCCAGCGACCTACAGGGGGCGGGCTCCTACGAGCAGTACTTC
NA TRBJ1-1 NA TRBV4-1 CASSQEEGYRHTEAFF TGCGCCAGCAGCCAAGAGGAAGGATACAGACACACTGAAGCTTTCTTT
TRBD2 TRBJ2-7 few TRBV9 CASSADWGGSGRSYEQYF TGTGCCAGCAGCGCTGACTGGGGGGGTAGCGGGAGAAGTTACGAGCAGTACTTC
NA TRBJ2-5 few TRBV29-1 CSVEEARWETQYF TGCAGCGTTGAAGAGGCGCGGTGGGAGACCCAGTACTTC
TRBD2 TRBJ2-2 NA TRBV6-4 CASSPRGDGTGELFF TGTGCCAGCAGCCCTCGGGGGGACGGCACCGGGGAGCTGTTTTTT
TRBD1 TRBJ2-5 NA TRBV25-1 CASRDRVQETQYF TGTGCCAGCAGGGACAGGGTGCAGGAGACCCAGTACTTC
TRBD1 TRBJ2-3 NA TRBV7-2 CASSLVVAGGFATQYF TGTGCCAGCAGCTTAGTAGTGGCAGGGGGCTTCGCCACGCAGTATTTT
NA TRBJ1-1 NA TRBV28 CASTNPKTARFTEAFF TGTGCCAGCACCAATCCCAAGACAGCTCGTTTCACTGAAGCTTTCTTT
TRBD1 TRBJ1-5 NA TRBV6-2/TRBV6-3 CASSYSKFQGDQPQHF TGTGCCAGCAGTTACTCGAAATTCCAGGGGGATCAGCCCCAGCATTTT
NA TRBJ1-2 NA TRBV6-4 CASSPDGENYGYTF TGTGCCAGCAGTCCTGACGGAGAAAACTATGGCTACACCTTC
NA TRBJ1-5 once TRBV6-1 CASSEKYNQPQHF TGTGCCAGCAGTGAAAAATACAATCAGCCCCAGCATTTT
NA TRBJ2-7 NA TRBV27 CASRKTGTYEQYF TGTGCCAGCAGAAAGACAGGTACCTACGAGCAGTACTTC
NA TRBJ2-7 NA TRBV30 CAWSVRGTGFFYEQYF TGTGCCTGGAGTGTAAGGGGAACGGGCTTCTTCTACGAGCAGTACTTC
NA TRBJ1-4 NA TRBV29-1 CSVVERGYDNEKLFF TGCAGCGTTGTAGAGAGGGGGTATGATAATGAAAAACTGTTTTTT
NA TRBJ2-7 few TRBV11-2 CASSPIDRKSRSYEQYF TGTGCCAGCAGCCCCATAGACAGGAAAAGTCGGTCCTACGAGCAGTACTTC
NA TRBJ1-5 NA TRBV19 CASRQGMAQPQHF TGTGCCAGTAGACAGGGTATGGCTCAGCCCCAGCATTTT
NA TRBJ1-4 NA TRBV19 CASSMNSGPNEKLFF TGTGCCAGTAGTATGAACAGCGGACCTAATGAAAAACTGTTTTTT
TRBD1 TRBJ1-2 NA TRBV7-9 CASSLAGTGVYGYTF TGTGCCAGCAGCTTAGCGGGGACAGGAGTCTATGGCTACACCTTC
TRBD1 TRBJ1-4 once TRBV19 CASRKTGEGEKLFF TGTGCCAGTAGGAAGACAGGGGAAGGTGAAAAACTGTTTTTT
TRBD1 TRBJ2-2 many TRBV5-4 CASYRQGAGTGELFF TGTGCCAGCTACCGACAGGGGGCCGGCACCGGGGAGCTGTTTTTT